The clone carrying this T cell receptor beta chain was seen ten or more times. The source material, RNA transcripts, was used to amplify TCR beta CDR3 regions. TCR CDR3 underwent first-round RT-PCR with the HTBI primer set. MiXCR, applied by TCRdb to the multiplex PCR reads, yields one record per CDR3 protein. The sample holds 250,000 or so distinct CDR3 sequences, roughly 15% seen once. Trimming pared 7 bases from V and 4 bases from J, leaving 13 bases between. The CDR3 is 13 amino acids. The germline V gene encodes CDR1 WSHSY and CDR2 SAAADI. The data were obtained in a study of T cells in Graves' hyperthyroidism and ophthalmopathy.

The chain has TRBV10-2 and TRBJ1-2, with D unclear. The source material was blood. This sequence originates from a woman in her forties or fifties with Graves' hyperthyroidism that later progressed to Graves' ophthalmopathy. The CDR3 DNA reads TGCGCCAGCACCGAGGGTCCCACCTATGGCTACACCTTC. This translates into CASTEGPTYGYTF.